This T cell receptor beta chain was captured by sequencing in a study of shared clonotypes between healthy human individuals. This table comes from immunoSEQ multiplex PCR, and its TCRdb copy is limited to in-frame clones, with some not included. This table holds 950,000 to 1,200,000 clones, approximately 75% found once. CDR1 is KGHSH, CDR2 LQKENI, per germline. CDR3 size: 13 residues. Trimming pared 6 bases from V and 7 bases from J, leaving 15 bases between. Sequences were obtained from memory CD4+ T cells from PBMCs. Sample subset: CD45RA-negative fraction. V usage is TRBV18 and J usage is TRBJ1-1, with D unresolved. This receptor was taken from a man aged 18 to 29 in good health. Some clones in this sample may be carry-over from other donors' samples. The CDR3 DNA reads as TGTGCCAGCTCCCCGGACGCGGAAGGTGAAGCTTTCTTT. It encodes CASSPDAEGEAFF. The full variable domain, completed using reference TRBV18 and TRBJ1-1, is NAGVMQNPRHLVRRRGQEARLRCSPMKGHSHVYWYRQLPEEGLKFMVYLQKENIIDESGMPKERFSAEFPKEGPSILRIQQVVRGDSAAYFCASSPDAEGEAFFGQGTRLTVV.